This T cell receptor (beta chain) derives from a study of blood T cell repertoires in COVID-19. This clone was seen just once. CDR3 length: 12 amino acids. V shed 11 bases and J 7 bases; nucleotides not matched to a gene: 11. From germline, CDR1 is ENHRY and CDR2 SYGVKD. Generated by immunoSEQ multiplex PCR, the TCRdb table keeps only in-frame clones and is missing some. This table has about 150,000 clones, over 75% appearing once. The source is a man aged 18-30 years with COVID-19, enrolled during active disease. V is TRBV10-3 and J is TRBJ2-7, with 7 bases identical to TRBD1. What was sequenced was peripheral blood. CDR3 sequence: CAVSGTEVEQYF. CDR3 coding DNA: TGTGCCGTGTCCGGGACAGAGGTTGAGCAGTACTTC.